This T cell receptor (beta chain) was sequenced during a study of blood T cell repertoires in COVID-19 (dated by TCRdb to 2020 to 2021). For the study in its entirety: Collaborator samples came from the United States, Italy and Spain and covered acute and convalescent phases of COVID-19. Subjects who had been exposed to COVID-19, were actively infected with it, or had recovered from it provided the deeply sampled blood TCRbeta repertoires that made up the dataset. The material from the prospective study consisted of cDNA or gDNA derived from T cells, B-cell-depleted T cells, or PBMCs. The repertoires were made available in a free public database intended to serve as a resource for research on the immune response to SARS-CoV-2. Nearly every sample came with metadata listing a de-identified subject ID, COVID-19 status, age in years and sex. Where available, HLA class I and class II types were obtained from metadata supplied by the sample provider rather than from assay-based typing. Samples were obtained from the ongoing ImmuneRACE study (first 160 participants) and from 950 to 1,500 subjects provided by 6 global collaborators. Overall study outcomes, separate from this receptor: Clinical and demographic metadata were provided uncurated, with the amount varying by source and participant.

From a lookup of the germline V gene, CDR1 and CDR2 are MDHEN and SYDVKM. Clipping removes 7 bases from V and 8 bases from J, with 12 as the unmatched junction base count. The CDR3 runs 15 amino acids, cysteine and phenylalanine included. Only the CDR3 part of the read is kept: 45 bases, read in frame from the first base. TCRbeta CDR3 regions were amplified from genomic DNA using the immunoSEQ Assay, a bias-controlled multiplex PCR. Concerning the study's data processing: The number of nucleated cells in each sample was estimated by amplification of reference gene primers within the assay. To quantify the absolute abundance of each unique TCRbeta CDR3 rearrangement, sequence reads were collapsed and filtered. For each sample, productive Simpson clonality was calculated as the square root of Simpson's diversity index over productive rearrangements. TCRdb limited this immuneACCESS table to in-frame rearrangements with V and J called. A share of clones is missing; checked studies link under half to unresolved V genes, and the rest is unexplained. The V and J calls and the clone size are those of that table, but D and trimming were determined from the DNA. For this sample the table gives around 250,000 clones, of which roughly 84% were detected only once. 8.6% of the sample comes from the top ten.

Whole blood was collected in K2EDTA tubes by collaborating institutions according to the institutions' own protocols. For TCRbeta analysis, collaborators shipped samples as frozen whole blood, isolated PBMCs, or DNA extracted from either of those sample types. On this clone: The target of this receptor is not known. Base qualities are not at hand, and no much larger clone is one base apart.

The sample taken for sequencing was peripheral blood. The receptor was isolated from a human donor in a cohort sampled during active COVID-19. The chain was built from TRBV28 and TRBJ1-4; TRBD1 fits 8 bases in the junction. CDR3 reads: CASNELTGELEKLFF. The DNA sequence follows: TGTGCCAGCAATGAGCTGACAGGGGAGCTAGAAAAACTGTTTTTT.